This entry is about one T cell receptor (beta chain). In the original workflow: Amplification with reference gene primers provided the estimates of nucleated cell counts. Assay used: immunoSEQ multiplex PCR; TCRdb lists only in-frame clones, some missing. The V and J calls and clone size were taken over from that table, and D and trimming were inferred from the DNA. Here the sample spans some 330,000 clones, about 92% being singletons. The data derive from a study of blood T cell repertoires in COVID-19. Either two negative PCRs, clearance, or symptom resolution qualified Cohort 3 donors as recovered. Trimming removed 2 bases at V and 3 bases at J, with 4 bases between. Germline CDR1 is MNHEY and CDR2 is SVGEGT. The CDR3 runs to 12 residues.

The receptor's source is a woman aged 25-40 years who had recovered from COVID-19. The sample consisted of PBMCs or T cells enriched from blood (not recorded which). The V call is TRBV6-2 or TRBV6-3, the J call TRBJ1-2; D is ambiguous. CDR3 sequence: CASSYPYYGYTF. In nucleotides, the CDR3 is TGTGCCAGCAGTTACCCTTACTATGGCTACACCTTC.